The clone carrying this T cell receptor beta chain was counted between two and nine times. What it binds is unknown. Employing constant-segment primers, 5'RACE generated TCR alpha and TCR beta cDNA libraries bearing sample barcodes and UMIs. TCRdb called the 5' RACE reads again in MiXCR, with one record for every CDR3 protein. The top ten hold around 9.5% of the sample, which has roughly 400,000 distinct CDR3 sequences, approximately 24% seen once. This CDR3 spans 12 amino acids. The V segment lost 6 bases and the J segment 6 bases; nucleotides outside the gene matches: 4. The germline V gene has CDR1 MNHEY and CDR2 SMNVEV (reference sequence). This entry is derived from a study of T-cell memory formation after mild COVID-19. Overall study context: Each donor largely had its own TCR clusters.

Study-level results: Clones that contracted from day 15 to 85 had balanced CD4/CD8; later expanders were CD4+ biased. CD8+ contracting clones occupied EMRA, while CD4+ ones occupied mainly CM and EM.

This chain links TRBV27 with TRBJ1-2, with 7 bases lining up with TRBD1. Sequenced material: PBMCs or a T cell subset sorted from them (not recorded which). This sequence was found in an adult woman who had mild COVID-19 (a few samples of this study predate the infection). Cell type and time point are not known. CDR3 in DNA: TGTGCCAGCAGACAGGGGTTTCATGGCTACACCTTC. It encodes CASRQGFHGYTF.